This TCR beta chain was obtained from a study of cytomegalovirus exposure and HLA in healthy donors. Whole-study results and caveats: As a later analysis revealed, most CMV-associated TCR beta chains appeared HLA-restricted.

This CDR3 has 14 amino acids. The germline gives CDR1 MNHEY, CDR2 SVGAGI. Researchers ran the PCR with 60 Vbeta and 13 Jbeta primers. Original processing methods: Per a later analysis, the number of unique TCR beta chains was approximately 80 million, of which roughly 10 million were shared. Sequencing was performed with immunoSEQ multiplex PCR; in TCRdb, only in-frame clones are kept and a portion is missing. Clone size and V and J calls were adopted from that table, with D and trimming inferred from the DNA. The sample records roughly 180,000 clones, roughly 85% being singletons. Concerning this clone: No antigen is known for it.

The chain employs TRBV6-5 and TRBJ2-5; TRBD1 matches 12 bases. TRBJ2-7 explains the end of the DNA better; the J call may be wrong. Sequencing was performed on PBMCs. The source of this sequence is a man aged 25 to 40 in good health and CMV-seronegative. The CDR3 is CASSYGTGGDEQYF. The CDR3 bases are TGTGCCAGCAGTTACGGGACAGGGGGCGACGAGCAGTACTTC.